The clone carrying this T cell receptor beta chain was counted a few times. Thyroid ultrasound, orbital computed tomography, TRAb, serum thyroxine and clinical symptoms formed the basis of diagnosis. 7.5 to 10 ml of fresh blood yielded the PBMCs by density gradient. This specimen comes from a study of Graves' ophthalmopathy and Graves' hyperthyroidism. Study-level information: Prior to any treatment, peripheral blood was collected at the time of initial diagnosis.

The authors amplified TCR beta CDR3 regions from RNA transcripts. The first-round RT-PCR employed HTBI primers together with the Qiagen OneStep RT-PCR kit. A multiplex PCR was then performed as the second round. MiXCR, applied by TCRdb to the multiplex PCR reads, yields one record per CDR3 protein. This sample has about 740,000 distinct CDR3 sequences, with roughly two fifths found just once. CDR1 SNHLY and CDR2 FYNNEI come from the germline V gene. The CDR3 extends over 15 amino acids. Trimming pared 3 bases from V and 2 bases from J, leaving 12 bases between. The J gene is TRBJ2-3, the V gene TRBV2; D is possibly TRBD1 (6 bases). This clonotype originated in an adult man with Graves' ophthalmopathy. Sequencing was carried out using peripheral blood. CDR3 bases: TGTGCCAGCAGTGACCCAGGGGCATCCACAGATACGCAGTATTTT. Translating it yields CASSDPGASTDTQYF.